This T cell receptor beta chain comes out of a study of blood T cell repertoires in COVID-19. Study at large: PBMCs, B-cell-depleted T cells, or T cells provided the cDNA or gDNA that made up the material.

The germline V gene encodes CDR1 LGHNA and CDR2 YSLEER. There are 15 residues in the CDR3. Some clones are missing from TCRdb's copy, which holds only in-frame ones; the method was immunoSEQ multiplex PCR. The table includes about 260,000 clones, 80% to 90% detected once. On this clone: The junction does not match germline at one end; this may be a read error.

The clonotype originates from a man aged 30 to 45 with active or convalescent COVID-19. This sequence joins TRBV4-3 and TRBJ1-3; weak D call: TRBD1 (6 bases). The sequenced material came from peripheral blood. The CDR3 protein is CASSEEGGGGNTIYF. The CDR3 bases are TGCGCCAGCAGCGAAGAGGGGGGAGGCGGAAACACCATATATTTT.